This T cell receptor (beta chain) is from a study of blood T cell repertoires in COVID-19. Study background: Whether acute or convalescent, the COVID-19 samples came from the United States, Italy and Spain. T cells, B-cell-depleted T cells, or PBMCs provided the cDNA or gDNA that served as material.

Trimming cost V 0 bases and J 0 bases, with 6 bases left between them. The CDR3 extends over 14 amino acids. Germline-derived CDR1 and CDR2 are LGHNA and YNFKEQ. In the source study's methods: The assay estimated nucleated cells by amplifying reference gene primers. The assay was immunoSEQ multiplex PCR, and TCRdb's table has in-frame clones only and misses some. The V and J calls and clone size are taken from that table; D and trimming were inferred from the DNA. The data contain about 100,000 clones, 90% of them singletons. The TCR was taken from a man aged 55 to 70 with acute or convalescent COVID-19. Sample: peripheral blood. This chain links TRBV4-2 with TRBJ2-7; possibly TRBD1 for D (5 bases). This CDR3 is CASSQDRGSYEQYF. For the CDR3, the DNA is TGTGCCAGCAGCCAAGATAGGGGCTCCTACGAGCAGTACTTC.